The table lists the clone carrying this TCR beta chain with a count of one. These data come from a study of blood T cell repertoires in COVID-19. Whole-study context: The United States, Italy and Spain provided the acute and convalescent COVID-19 samples. T cells, B-cell-depleted T cells, or PBMCs supplied cDNA or gDNA.

Authors' processing steps: How many nucleated cells were present was estimated from reference gene primer amplification. Only in-frame clones appear in the TCRdb table, and some are missing; sequencing was by immunoSEQ multiplex PCR. The D gene and trimming were derived from the DNA, and the V and J assignments and clone size from that table. This table has tens of thousands of clones, about four fifths appearing once. V lost 3 bases to trimming and J lost 1 base, with 16 bases between them. The CDR3 is 16 amino acids. The germline CDR1 and CDR2 sequences are DFQATT and SNEGSKA (reference sequence). The sequence derives from a human donor in a cohort sampled during active COVID-19. The sequenced material came from peripheral blood. The V call is TRBV20-1, the J call TRBJ1-5, with D maybe TRBD1 (6 bases). The CDR3 bases are TGCAGTGCTAGTAATTGGGGGGGGGCCAGCAATCAGCCCCAGCATTTT. It specifies CSASNWGGASNQPQHF.